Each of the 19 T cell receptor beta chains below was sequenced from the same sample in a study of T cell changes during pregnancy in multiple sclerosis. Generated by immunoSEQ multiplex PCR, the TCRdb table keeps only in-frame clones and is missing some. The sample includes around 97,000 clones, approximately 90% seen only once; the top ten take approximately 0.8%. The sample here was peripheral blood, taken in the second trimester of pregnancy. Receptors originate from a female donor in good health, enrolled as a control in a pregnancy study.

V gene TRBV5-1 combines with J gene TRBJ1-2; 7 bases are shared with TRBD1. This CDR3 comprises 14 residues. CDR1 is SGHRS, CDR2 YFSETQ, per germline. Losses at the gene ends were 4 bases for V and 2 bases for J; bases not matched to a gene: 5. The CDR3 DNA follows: TGCGCCAGCAGCCAGATACAGGGGAACTATGGCTACACCTTC. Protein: CASSQIQGNYGYTF. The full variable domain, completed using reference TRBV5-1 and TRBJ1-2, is KAGVTQTPRYLIKTRGQQVTLSCSPISGHRSVSWYQQTPGQGLQFLFEYFSETQRNKGNFPGRFSGRQFSNSRSEMNVSTLELGDSALYLCASSQIQGNYGYTFGSGTRLTVV.

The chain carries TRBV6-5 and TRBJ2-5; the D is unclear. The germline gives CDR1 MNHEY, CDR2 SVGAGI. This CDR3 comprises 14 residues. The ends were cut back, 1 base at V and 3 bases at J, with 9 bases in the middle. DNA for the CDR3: TGTGCCAGCAGTTACTTTGGGCCGAAAGAGACCCAGTACTTC. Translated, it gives CASSYFGPKETQYF.

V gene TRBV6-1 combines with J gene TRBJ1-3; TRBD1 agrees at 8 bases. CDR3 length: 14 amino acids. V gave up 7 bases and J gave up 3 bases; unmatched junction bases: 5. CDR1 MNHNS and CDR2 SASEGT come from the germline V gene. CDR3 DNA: TGTGCCAGCAAACCGACAGGGGTTGGAAACACCATATATTTT. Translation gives CASKPTGVGNTIYF.

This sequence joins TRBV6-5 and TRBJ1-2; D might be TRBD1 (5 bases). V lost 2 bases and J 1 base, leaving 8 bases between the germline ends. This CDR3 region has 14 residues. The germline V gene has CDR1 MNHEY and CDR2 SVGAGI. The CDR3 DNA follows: TGTGCCAGCAGTTACCGGAGGGGTAACTATGGCTACACCTTC. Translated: CASSYRRGNYGYTF.

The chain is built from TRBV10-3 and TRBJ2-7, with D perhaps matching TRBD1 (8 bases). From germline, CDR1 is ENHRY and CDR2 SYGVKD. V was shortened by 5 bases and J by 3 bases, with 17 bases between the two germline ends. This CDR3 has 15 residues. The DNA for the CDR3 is TGTGCCATCAGTCCATCACAGGGGGGGGTCTACGAGCAGTACTTC. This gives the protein CAISPSQGGVYEQYF.

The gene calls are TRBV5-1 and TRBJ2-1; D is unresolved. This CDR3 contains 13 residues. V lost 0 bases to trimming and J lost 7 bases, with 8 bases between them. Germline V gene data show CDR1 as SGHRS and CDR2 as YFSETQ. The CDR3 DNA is TGCGCCAGCAGCTTGGGATCGCGGAATGAGCAGTTCTTC. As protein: CASSLGSRNEQFF.

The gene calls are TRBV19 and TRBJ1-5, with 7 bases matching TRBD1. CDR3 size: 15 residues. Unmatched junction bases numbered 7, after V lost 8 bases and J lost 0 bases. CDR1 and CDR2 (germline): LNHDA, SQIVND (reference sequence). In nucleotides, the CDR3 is TGTGCCAGTGTCAGGGGGGAGACTAGCAATCAGCCCCAGCATTTT. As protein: CASVRGETSNQPQHF.

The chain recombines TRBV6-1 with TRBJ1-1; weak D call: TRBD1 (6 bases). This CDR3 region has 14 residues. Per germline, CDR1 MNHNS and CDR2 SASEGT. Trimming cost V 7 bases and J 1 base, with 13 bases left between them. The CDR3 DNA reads TGTGCCAGCACCATACAGGGCCCGAACACTGAAGCTTTCTTT. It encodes CASTIQGPNTEAFF.

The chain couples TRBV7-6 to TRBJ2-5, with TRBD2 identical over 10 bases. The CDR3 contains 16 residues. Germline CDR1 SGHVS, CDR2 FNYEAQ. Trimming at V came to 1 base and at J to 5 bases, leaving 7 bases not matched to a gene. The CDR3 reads CASSLGAGGPGETQYF. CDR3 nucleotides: TGTGCCAGCAGCTTAGGAGCGGGAGGGCCAGGGGAGACCCAGTACTTC.

In nucleotides, the CDR3 is TGTGCCAGCAGTGGACAGGGGTACACTGAAGCTTTCTTT. Its translation: CASSGQGYTEAFF. This rearrangement joins TRBV25-1 to TRBJ1-1, with 8 nucleotides matching TRBD1. Looked up from germline, CDR1 is MGHDK and CDR2 is SYGVNS. The V gene end was trimmed by 4 bases and the J gene end by 3 bases; junction bases not matched to a gene: 1. CDR3 size: 13 residues.

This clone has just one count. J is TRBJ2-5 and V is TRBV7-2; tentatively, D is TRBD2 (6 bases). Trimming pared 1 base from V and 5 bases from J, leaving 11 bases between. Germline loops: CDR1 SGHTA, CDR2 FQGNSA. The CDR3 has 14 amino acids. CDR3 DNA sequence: TGTGCCAGCAGCTTAGGACTAGGTCGGGAGACCCAGTACTTC. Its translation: CASSLGLGRETQYF.

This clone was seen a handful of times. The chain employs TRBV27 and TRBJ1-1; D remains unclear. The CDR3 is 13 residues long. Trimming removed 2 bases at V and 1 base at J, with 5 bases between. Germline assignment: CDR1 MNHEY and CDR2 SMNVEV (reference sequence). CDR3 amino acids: CASSLRGNTEAFF. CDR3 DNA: TGTGCCAGCAGTTTACGGGGGAACACTGAAGCTTTCTTT.

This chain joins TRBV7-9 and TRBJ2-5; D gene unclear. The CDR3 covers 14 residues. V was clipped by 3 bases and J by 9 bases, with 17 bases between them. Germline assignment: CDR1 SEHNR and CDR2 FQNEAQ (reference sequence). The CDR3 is CASSLGPARVAQYF. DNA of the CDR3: TGTGCCAGCAGCTTGGGCCCGGCCCGAGTTGCCCAGTACTTC.

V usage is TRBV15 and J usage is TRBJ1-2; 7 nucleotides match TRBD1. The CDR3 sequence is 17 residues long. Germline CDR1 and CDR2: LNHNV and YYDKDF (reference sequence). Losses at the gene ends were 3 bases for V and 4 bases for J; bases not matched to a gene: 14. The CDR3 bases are TGTGCCACCAGCAGTAGGAAGGGACAGTCGCCCCTCTATGGCTACACCTTC. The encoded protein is CATSSRKGQSPLYGYTF.

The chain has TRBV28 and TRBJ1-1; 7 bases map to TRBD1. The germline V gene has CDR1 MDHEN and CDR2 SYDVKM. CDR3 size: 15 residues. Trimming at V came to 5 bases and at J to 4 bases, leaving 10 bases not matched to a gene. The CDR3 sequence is CASSLLQGTGTEAFF. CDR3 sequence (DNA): TGTGCCAGCAGTCTCCTACAGGGGACGGGCACTGAAGCTTTCTTT. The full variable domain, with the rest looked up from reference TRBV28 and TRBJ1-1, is DVKVTQSSRYLVKRTGEKVFLECVQDMDHENMFWYRQDPGLGLRLIYFSYDVKMKEKGDIPEGYSVSREKKERFSLILESASTNQTSMYLCASSLLQGTGTEAFFGQGTRLTVV.

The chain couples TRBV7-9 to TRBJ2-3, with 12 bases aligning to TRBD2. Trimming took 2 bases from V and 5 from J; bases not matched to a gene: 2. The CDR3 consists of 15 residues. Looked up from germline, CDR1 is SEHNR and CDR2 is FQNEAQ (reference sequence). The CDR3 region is CASSLLAGGKDTQYF. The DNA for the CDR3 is TGTGCCAGCAGCTTACTAGCGGGGGGGAAAGATACGCAGTATTTT.

The CDR3 DNA reads TGTGCCAGCACCCGAGGGACTAGAATGAATGAGCAGTTCTTC. It is translated as CASTRGTRMNEQFF. This rearrangement joins TRBV27 to TRBJ2-1, with TRBD2 identical over 8 bases. The CDR3 has 14 residues. Germline-derived CDR1 and CDR2 are MNHEY and SMNVEV (reference sequence). With 7 bases clipped from V and 7 bases from J, the junction kept 9 bases outside the gene matches.

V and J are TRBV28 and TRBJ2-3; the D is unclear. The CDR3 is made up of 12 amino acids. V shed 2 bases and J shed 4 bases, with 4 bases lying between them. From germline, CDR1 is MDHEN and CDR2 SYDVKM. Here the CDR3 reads CASSLRPDTQYF. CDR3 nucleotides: TGTGCCAGCAGTTTACGTCCAGATACGCAGTATTTT. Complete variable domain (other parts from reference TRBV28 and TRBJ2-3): DVKVTQSSRYLVKRTGEKVFLECVQDMDHENMFWYRQDPGLGLRLIYFSYDVKMKEKGDIPEGYSVSREKKERFSLILESASTNQTSMYLCASSLRPDTQYFGPGTRLTVL.

CDR3 DNA sequence: TGTGCCATACCAGGGTTGGCTGGGGCCAACGTCCTGACTTTC. It codes for CAIPGLAGANVLTF. The J gene is TRBJ2-6, the V gene TRBV28; tentative D call: TRBD1 (5 bases). V lost 10 bases to trimming and J lost 2 bases, with 12 bases between them. The V gene's germline CDR1 is MDHEN and CDR2 SYDVKM. This CDR3 is 14 amino acids long.